This TCR beta chain comes out of a study of CD8 T cells in ankylosing spondylitis. Regarding the study as a whole: Significant enrichment of disease-linked clones was reported in matched ankylosing spondylitis synovial fluid.

Each CDR3 protein is one row after TCRdb ran MiXCR on the 5' RACE reads. The table records around 250,000 distinct CDR3 sequences, approximately 12% of them present only once. The V end lost 4 bases, the J end lost 2 bases, and 15 bases lay between the germline ends. The CDR3 extends over 15 amino acids. CDR1 and CDR2 (germline): SGHRS, YFSETQ. This clonotype was found many times. No antigen is known for it. The material sequenced was blood, either unsorted or a sorted T cell fraction (not recorded which). This chain uses TRBV5-1 with TRBJ1-2, with D tentatively TRBD1 (6 bases). The clonotype comes from a male donor with ankylosing spondylitis or in good health (not recorded which). In nucleotides, the CDR3 is TGCGCCAGCAGCGAGGGACAACAGTTAAACTATGGCTACACCTTC. Protein: CASSEGQQLNYGYTF.